The rows below give T cell receptor beta chains drawn from one sample of a study of shared clonotypes between healthy human individuals. The method was immunoSEQ multiplex PCR; TCRdb's version includes in-frame clones alone and lacks a portion of them. Of some 1 million clones detected, roughly 80% appear once; the ten largest clones hold roughly 1.4%. The sample was memory CD4+ T cells sorted from blood. These receptors all stem from a man aged 18 to 30 in good health. The CDR3 runs from the conserved cysteine through the conserved F or W. The D gene is left open where the match is weak. Expanded clones get a size class; other rows say once, few or many, or leave the size out.

len	abundance	v_gene	d_gene	j_gene	CDR3nt	CDR3aa
14	NA	TRBV5-1	NA	TRBJ1-1	TGCGCCAGCAGCTTGGTTCAGGGGAACACTGAAGCTTTCTTT	CASSLVQGNTEAFF
15	NA	TRBV28	NA	TRBJ1-4	TGTGCCAGCAGTTTACAGGTCCTAAACGGTGAAAAACTGTTTTTT	CASSLQVLNGEKLFF
14	NA	TRBV6-1	TRBD2	TRBJ2-7	TGTGCCAGCAGCGGAGCGGGAGGAAACTACGAGCAGTACTTC	CASSGAGGNYEQYF
14	NA	TRBV5-1	NA	TRBJ2-3	TGCGCCAGCAGCTTAGAGGGTCTGAGGGATACGCAGTATTTT	CASSLEGLRDTQYF
13	NA	TRBV28	NA	TRBJ1-5	TGTGCCAGCAGTCTAGGGCTGGATCAGCCCCAGCATTTT	CASSLGLDQPQHF
13	NA	TRBV18	TRBD1	TRBJ1-2	TGTGCCAGCACCCCTGGACAGGTCTATGGCTACACCTTC	CASTPGQVYGYTF
16	NA	TRBV15	NA	TRBJ2-1	TGTGCCACCAGCAGCACTTCAGGGGACTCTTACAATGAGCAGTTCTTC	CATSSTSGDSYNEQFF
14	few	TRBV5-4	NA	TRBJ2-7	TGTGCCAGCAGCAGTCCCGGGACACCTGCCGAGCAGTACTTC	CASSSPGTPAEQYF
14	once	TRBV7-9	TRBD1	TRBJ1-1	TGTGCCAGCAGCTTGGGACAGTGGAACACTGAAGCTTTCTTT	CASSLGQWNTEAFF
13	NA	TRBV11-3	NA	TRBJ2-5	TGTGCCAGCAGCCCCGGGGCCCAAGAGACCCAGTACTTC	CASSPGAQETQYF
14	NA	TRBV15	TRBD2	TRBJ2-7	TGTGCCACCAGCAGCGGGACTAAGACCTACGAGCAGTACTTC	CATSSGTKTYEQYF
20	NA	TRBV21-1	NA	TRBJ2-1	TGTGCCAGCAGCAAAGGGGGCAGACCGGGACTAGCAGTAGTCTACAATGAGCAGTTCTTC	CASSKGGRPGLAVVYNEQFF
17	NA	TRBV4-3	TRBD2	TRBJ2-2	TGCGCCAGCAGCCAAGATCGGGTTAGCGGGAGGACCGGGGAGCTGTTTTTT	CASSQDRVSGRTGELFF
16	NA	TRBV6-6	NA	TRBJ1-5	TGTGCCAGCAGTTACCCCACTCTCTCTAGCAATCAGCCCCAGCATTTT	CASSYPTLSSNQPQHF